These 3 T cell receptor delta chains share one sample of origin, sequenced in a study of γδ T cells in repeated Plasmodium falciparum infection. TCRdb called clones anew from the multiplex PCR reads with CATT. Of 85,000 to 95,000 delta-chain clones listed, 1.4% are singletons. Gammadelta T cells were flow-sorted from PBMC into Vgamma9/Vdelta2+ and Vdelta2-negative populations for bulk analysis. Specimen: gamma-delta T cells from blood. The receptors were sampled from a pool of human donors (malaria-infected and uninfected, not separated).

Regarding this clone: TCRdb has a much larger clone's protein, which differs at residue 14 from the translation of this DNA, likely because of a read error; what is shown is the protein translated from the DNA. Here the V gene is TRDV2, but the J gene went uncalled; the table gives TRDD3 as D, unverified against the DNA. The germline V gene encodes CDR1 GEAIGNYY and CDR2 EKD. The CDR3 runs 16 residues. Written as DNA, the CDR3 is TGTGCCTGTGACTGGGGGAGCTCCTGGGACACCCGACAGAGGTTTTTC. Encoded protein: CACDWGSSWDTRQRFF.

Many counts were recorded for this clone. V and J are TRDV1 and TRDJ1; weak D call: TRDD3 (6 bases). Looked up from germline, CDR1 is TSWWSYY and CDR2 is QGS. CDR3 length equals 17 residues. Between the trimmed V and J ends, which lost 0 bases and 0 bases, there was a span of 14 bases. The CDR3 DNA reads as TGTGCTCTTGGGGAACTTGGGGGGGTCCGGAACACCGATAAACTCATCTTT. Amino acid sequence: CALGELGGVRNTDKLIF.

This clone appeared a few times. A read error is the likely source, as a far larger clone sits one nucleotide away. Other DNA sequences in this sample translate to the same CDR3. CDR3: CALGETLPGGYRYTDKLIF. As DNA, the CDR3 is TGTGCTCTTGGGGAAACCCTGCCTGGGGGATACCGATACACCGATAAACTCATCTTC. The J gene is uncalled and the V gene is TRDV1; whether TRDD3, the table's D call, matches the DNA was not checked. This CDR3 has 19 amino acids. Germline assignment: CDR1 TSWWSYY and CDR2 QGS.